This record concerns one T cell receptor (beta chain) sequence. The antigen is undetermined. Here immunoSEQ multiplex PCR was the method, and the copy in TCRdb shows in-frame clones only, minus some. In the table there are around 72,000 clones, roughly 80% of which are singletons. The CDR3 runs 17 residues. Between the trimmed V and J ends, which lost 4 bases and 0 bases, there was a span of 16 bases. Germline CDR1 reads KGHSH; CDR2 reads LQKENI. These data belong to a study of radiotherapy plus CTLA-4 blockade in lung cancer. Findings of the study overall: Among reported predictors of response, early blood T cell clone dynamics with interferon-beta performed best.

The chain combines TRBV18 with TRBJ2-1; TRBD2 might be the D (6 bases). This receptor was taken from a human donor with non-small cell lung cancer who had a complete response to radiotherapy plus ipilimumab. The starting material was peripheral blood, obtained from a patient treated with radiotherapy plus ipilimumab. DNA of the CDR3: TGTGCCAGCTCACTCACTAGCTCCTCGGACTCCTACAATGAGCAGTTCTTC. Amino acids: CASSLTSSSDSYNEQFF.